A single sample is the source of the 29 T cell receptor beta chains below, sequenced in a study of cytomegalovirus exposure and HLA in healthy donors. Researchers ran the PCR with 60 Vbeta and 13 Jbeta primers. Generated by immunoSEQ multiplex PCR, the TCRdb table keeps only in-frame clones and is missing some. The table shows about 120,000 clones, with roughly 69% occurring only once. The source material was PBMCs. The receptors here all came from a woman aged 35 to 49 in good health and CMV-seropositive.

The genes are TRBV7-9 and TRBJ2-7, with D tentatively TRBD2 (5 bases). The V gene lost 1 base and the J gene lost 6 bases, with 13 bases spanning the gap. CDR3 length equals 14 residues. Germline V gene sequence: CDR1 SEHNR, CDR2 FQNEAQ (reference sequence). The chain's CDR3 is CASSLVTSFGEQYF. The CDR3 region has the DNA TGTGCCAGCAGCTTAGTTACTAGTTTTGGCGAGCAGTACTTC.

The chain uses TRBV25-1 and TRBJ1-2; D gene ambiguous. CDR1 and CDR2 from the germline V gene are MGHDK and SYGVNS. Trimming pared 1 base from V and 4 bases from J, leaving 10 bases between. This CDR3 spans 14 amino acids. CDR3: CASSESLGSYGYTF. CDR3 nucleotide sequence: TGTGCCAGCAGTGAATCATTGGGGAGCTATGGCTACACCTTC.

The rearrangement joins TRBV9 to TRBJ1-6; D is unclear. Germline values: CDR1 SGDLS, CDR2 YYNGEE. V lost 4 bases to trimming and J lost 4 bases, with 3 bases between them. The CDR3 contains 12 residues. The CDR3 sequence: CASSQYNSPLHF. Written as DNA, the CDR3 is TGTGCCAGCAGCCAGTATAATTCACCCCTCCACTTT. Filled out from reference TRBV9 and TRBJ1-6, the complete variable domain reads DSGVTQTPKHLITATGQRVTLRCSPRSGDLSVYWYQQSLDQGLQFLIQYYNGEERAKGNILERFSAQQFPDLHSELNLSSLELGDSALYFCASSQYNSPLHFGNGTRLTVT.

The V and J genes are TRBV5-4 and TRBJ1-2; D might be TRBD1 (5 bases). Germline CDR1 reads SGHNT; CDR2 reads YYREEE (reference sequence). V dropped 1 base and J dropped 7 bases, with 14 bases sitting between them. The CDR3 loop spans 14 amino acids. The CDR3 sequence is CASSLQGQFGGYTF. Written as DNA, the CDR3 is TGTGCCAGCAGCTTGCAGGGTCAATTCGGTGGCTACACCTTC.

CDR3 sequence reads: CASSPTGGTEAFF. In nucleotides, the CDR3 is TGCGCCAGCAGCCCGACAGGGGGCACTGAAGCTTTCTTT. The chain carries TRBV4-3 and TRBJ1-1, with TRBD1 matching over 9 bases. Germline CDR1 and CDR2: LGHNA and YSLEER. The CDR3 extends over 13 amino acids. After removal of 4 bases from V and 4 bases from J, the junction contained 1 base not matched to a gene.

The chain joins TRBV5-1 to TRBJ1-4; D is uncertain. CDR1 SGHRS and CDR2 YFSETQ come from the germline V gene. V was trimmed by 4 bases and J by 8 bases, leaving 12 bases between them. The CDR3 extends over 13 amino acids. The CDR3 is CASSIGRGEKLFF. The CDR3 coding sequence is TGCGCCAGCAGCATCGGTCGGGGAGAAAAACTGTTTTTT.

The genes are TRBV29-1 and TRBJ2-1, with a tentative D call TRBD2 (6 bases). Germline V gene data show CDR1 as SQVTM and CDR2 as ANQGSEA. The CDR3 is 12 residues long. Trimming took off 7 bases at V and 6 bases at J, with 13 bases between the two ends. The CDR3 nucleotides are TGCAGCGCGGCGACTAGATCCAATGAGCAGTTCTTC. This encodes CSAATRSNEQFF.

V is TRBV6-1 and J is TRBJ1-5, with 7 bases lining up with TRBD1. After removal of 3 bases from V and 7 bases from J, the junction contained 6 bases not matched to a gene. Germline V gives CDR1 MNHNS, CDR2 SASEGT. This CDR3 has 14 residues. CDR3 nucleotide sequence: TGTGCCAGCAGTGAGACAGGGTCGGACCAGCCCCAGCATTTT. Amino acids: CASSETGSDQPQHF.

CDR3 nucleotide sequence: TGTGCCAGCAGCAGATCAGAGGGACTGACCTACGAGCAGTACTTC. It codes for CASSRSEGLTYEQYF. The V gene is TRBV9, the J gene TRBJ2-7, with D possibly TRBD2 on 6 matching bases. Trimming shortened V by 4 bases and J by 2 bases, and 16 bases separated the two germline ends. Germline loops: CDR1 SGDLS, CDR2 YYNGEE. The CDR3 has 15 amino acids.

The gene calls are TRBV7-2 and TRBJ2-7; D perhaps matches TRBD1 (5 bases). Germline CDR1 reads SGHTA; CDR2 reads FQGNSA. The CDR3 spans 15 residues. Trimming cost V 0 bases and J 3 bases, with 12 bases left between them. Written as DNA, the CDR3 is TGTGCCAGCAGCTTAGCGGGGCCGCTCATCTACGAGCAGTACTTC. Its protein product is CASSLAGPLIYEQYF.

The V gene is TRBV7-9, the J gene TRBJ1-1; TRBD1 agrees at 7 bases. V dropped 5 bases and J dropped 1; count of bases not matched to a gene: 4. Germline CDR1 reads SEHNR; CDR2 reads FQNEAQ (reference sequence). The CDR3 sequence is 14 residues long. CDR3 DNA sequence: TGTGCCAGCAGCGAACAGGGGCCGAACACTGAAGCTTTCTTT. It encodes CASSEQGPNTEAFF.

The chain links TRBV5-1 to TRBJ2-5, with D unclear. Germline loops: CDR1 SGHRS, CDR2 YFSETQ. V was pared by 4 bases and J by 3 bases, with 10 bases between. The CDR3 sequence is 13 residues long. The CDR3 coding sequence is TGCGCCAGCAGCCTAACAGTCAAAGAGACCCAGTACTTC. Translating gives CASSLTVKETQYF.

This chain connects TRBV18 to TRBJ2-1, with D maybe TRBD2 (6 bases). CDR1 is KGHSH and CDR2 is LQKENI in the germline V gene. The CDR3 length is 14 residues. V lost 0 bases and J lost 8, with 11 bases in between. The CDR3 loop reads CASSPPTSRDEQFF. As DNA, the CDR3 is TGTGCCAGCTCACCACCCACTAGCAGGGATGAGCAGTTCTTC.

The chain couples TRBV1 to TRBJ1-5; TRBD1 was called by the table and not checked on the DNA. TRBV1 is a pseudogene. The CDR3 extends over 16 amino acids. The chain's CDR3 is CTSRPCRGPGNQPQHF. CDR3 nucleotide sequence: TGCACCAGCAGACCTTGTAGGGGGCCAGGTAATCAGCCCCAGCATTTT.

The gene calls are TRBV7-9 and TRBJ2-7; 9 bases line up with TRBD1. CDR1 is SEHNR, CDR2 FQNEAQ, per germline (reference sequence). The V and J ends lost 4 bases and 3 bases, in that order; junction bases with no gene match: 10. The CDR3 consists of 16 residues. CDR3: CASSSFPGQGFYEQYF. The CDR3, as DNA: TGTGCCAGCAGCTCTTTCCCGGGACAGGGCTTCTACGAGCAGTACTTC.

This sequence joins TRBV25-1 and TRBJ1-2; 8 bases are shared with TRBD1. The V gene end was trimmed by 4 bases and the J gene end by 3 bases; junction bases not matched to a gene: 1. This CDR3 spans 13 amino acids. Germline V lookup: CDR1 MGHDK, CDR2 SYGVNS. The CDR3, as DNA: TGTGCCAGCAGTGCGGGACAGGACTATGGCTACACCTTC. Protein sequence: CASSAGQDYGYTF.

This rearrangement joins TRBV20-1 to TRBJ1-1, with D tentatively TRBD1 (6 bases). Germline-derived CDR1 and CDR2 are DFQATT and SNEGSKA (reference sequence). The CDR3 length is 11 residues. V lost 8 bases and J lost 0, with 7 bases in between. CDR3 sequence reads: CSTGLNTEAFF. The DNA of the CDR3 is TGCAGTACAGGGCTGAACACTGAAGCTTTCTTT.

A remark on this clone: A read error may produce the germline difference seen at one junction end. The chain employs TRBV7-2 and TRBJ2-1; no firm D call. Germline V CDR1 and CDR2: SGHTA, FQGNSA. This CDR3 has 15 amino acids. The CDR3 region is CASSIASSSYNEQFF. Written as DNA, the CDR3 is TGTGCCAGCAGCATAGCCTCGAGCTCCTACAATGAGCAGTTCTTC. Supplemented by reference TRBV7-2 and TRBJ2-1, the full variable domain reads GAGVSQSPSNKVTEKGKDVELRCDPISGHTALYWYRQSLGQGLEFLIYFQGNSAPDKSGLPSDRFSAERTGGSVSTLTIQRTQQEDSAVYLCASSIASSSYNEQFFGPGTRLTVL.

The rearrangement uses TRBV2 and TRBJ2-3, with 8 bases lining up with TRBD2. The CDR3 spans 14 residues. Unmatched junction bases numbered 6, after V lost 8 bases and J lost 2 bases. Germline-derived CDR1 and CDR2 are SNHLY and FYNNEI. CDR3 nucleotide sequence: TGTGCCAGCGAGGCGCGGGGGGTCACAGATACGCAGTATTTT. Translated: CASEARGVTDTQYF.

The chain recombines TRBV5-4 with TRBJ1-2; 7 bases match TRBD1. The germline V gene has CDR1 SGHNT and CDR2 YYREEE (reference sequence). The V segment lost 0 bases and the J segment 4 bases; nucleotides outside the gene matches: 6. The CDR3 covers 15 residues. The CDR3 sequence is CASSLGAGGPYGYTF. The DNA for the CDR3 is TGTGCCAGCAGCTTGGGGGCAGGGGGGCCCTATGGCTACACCTTC.

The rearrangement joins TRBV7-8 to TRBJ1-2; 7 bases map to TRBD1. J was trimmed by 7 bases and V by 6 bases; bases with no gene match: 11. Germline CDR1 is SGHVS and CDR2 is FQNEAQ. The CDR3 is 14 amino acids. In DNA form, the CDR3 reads TGTGCCAGCAGTCCACAGGGGTTTTTCTCTGGCTACACCTTC. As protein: CASSPQGFFSGYTF.

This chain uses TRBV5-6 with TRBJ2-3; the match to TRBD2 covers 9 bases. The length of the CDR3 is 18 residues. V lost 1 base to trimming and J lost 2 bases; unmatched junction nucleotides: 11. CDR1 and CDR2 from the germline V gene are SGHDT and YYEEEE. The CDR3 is CASSLNGASGGFTDTQYF. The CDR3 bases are TGTGCCAGCAGCTTGAATGGTGCCAGCGGGGGGTTCACAGATACGCAGTATTTT.

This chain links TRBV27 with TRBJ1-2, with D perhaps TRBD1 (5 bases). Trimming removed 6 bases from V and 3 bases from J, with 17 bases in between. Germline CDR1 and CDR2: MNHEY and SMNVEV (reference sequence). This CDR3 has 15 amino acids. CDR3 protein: CASSPTESLDYGYTF. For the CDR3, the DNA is TGTGCCAGCAGCCCGACAGAGTCACTCGACTATGGCTACACCTTC.

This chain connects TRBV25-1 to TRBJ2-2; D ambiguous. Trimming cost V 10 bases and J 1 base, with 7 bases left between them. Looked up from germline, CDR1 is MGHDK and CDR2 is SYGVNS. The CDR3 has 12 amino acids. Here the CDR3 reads CATKENTGELFF. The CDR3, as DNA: TGTGCCACTAAAGAGAACACCGGGGAGCTGTTTTTT.

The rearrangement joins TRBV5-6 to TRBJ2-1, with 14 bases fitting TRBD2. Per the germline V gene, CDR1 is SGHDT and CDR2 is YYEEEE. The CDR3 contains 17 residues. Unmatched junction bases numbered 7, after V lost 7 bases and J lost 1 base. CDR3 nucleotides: TGTGCCAGCGCCTCGACTAGCGGGGGGGCGTCCTACAATGAGCAGTTCTTC. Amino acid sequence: CASASTSGGASYNEQFF.

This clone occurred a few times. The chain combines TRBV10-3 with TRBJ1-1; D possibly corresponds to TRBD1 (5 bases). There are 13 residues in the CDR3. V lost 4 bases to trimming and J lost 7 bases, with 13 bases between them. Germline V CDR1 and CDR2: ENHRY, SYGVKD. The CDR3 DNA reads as TGTGCCATCAGTGGGGTCAGGGATGTTGAAGCTTTCTTT. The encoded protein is CAISGVRDVEAFF.

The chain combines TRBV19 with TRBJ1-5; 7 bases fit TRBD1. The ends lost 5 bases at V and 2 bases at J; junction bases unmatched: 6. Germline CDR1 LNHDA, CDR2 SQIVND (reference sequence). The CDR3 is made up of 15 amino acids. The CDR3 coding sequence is TGTGCCAGTAGTCAGACAGGGCTCGGCAATCAGCCCCAGCATTTT. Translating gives CASSQTGLGNQPQHF.

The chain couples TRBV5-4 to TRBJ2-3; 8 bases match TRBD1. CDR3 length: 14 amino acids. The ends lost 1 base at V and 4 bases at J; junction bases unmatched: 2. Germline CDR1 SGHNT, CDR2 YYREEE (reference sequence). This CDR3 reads CASSLPGGADTQYF. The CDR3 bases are TGTGCCAGCAGCTTGCCAGGGGGCGCAGATACGCAGTATTTT.

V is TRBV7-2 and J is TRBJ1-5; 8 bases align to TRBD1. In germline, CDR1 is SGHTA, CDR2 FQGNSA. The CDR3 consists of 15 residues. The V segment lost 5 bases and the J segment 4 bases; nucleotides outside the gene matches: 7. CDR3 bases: TGTGCCAGCAGCCCCCCCGGGACAGGAAATCAGCCCCAGCATTTT. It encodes CASSPPGTGNQPQHF. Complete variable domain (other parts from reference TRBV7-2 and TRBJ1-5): GAGVSQSPSNKVTEKGKDVELRCDPISGHTALYWYRQSLGQGLEFLIYFQGNSAPDKSGLPSDRFSAERTGGSVSTLTIQRTQQEDSAVYLCASSPPGTGNQPQHFGDGTRLSIL.